The clone carrying this T cell receptor (beta chain) has a count of ten or more. This entry is derived from a study of human T cells and chemical hapten exposure. MiXCR was run by TCRdb on the RACE reads, yielding one entry per CDR3 protein. Of about 190,000 distinct CDR3 sequences listed, 24% are singletons. Time point noted: patch test 3, about 24 weeks after DPC sensitization. The treatment here: therapeutic diphenylcyclopropenone sensitization with weekly scalp DPC. V was trimmed by 5 bases and J by 7 bases, leaving 15 bases between them. Germline assignment: CDR1 SGHTA and CDR2 FQGNSA. This CDR3 comprises 15 residues.

The chain employs TRBV7-2 and TRBJ1-6; D not resolved. The sequencing used whole blood, collected in connection with sensitization to the hapten diphenylcyclopropenone (DPC). This receptor was taken from a woman aged 40-49 years with alopecia areata. Some clones in this sample may be carry-over from other donors' samples. The CDR3 region has the DNA TGTGCCAGCAGCCCGTCCCGCGGGAGGAATTCACCCCTCCACTTT. Translated, it gives CASSPSRGRNSPLHF.